The clone carrying this T cell receptor beta chain showed up many times. Its antigen is undetermined. The data belong to a study of CD8 T cells in ankylosing spondylitis. Points from the study as a whole: Significant enrichment of disease-linked clones was reported in matched ankylosing spondylitis synovial fluid.

Trimming left V 1 base short and J 0 bases short, with 7 bases between. Per the germline V gene, CDR1 is DFQATT and CDR2 is SNEGSKA (reference sequence). The CDR3 is 14 residues long. The authors made TCR beta libraries by quantitative 5'-RACE with molecular barcodes. TCRdb re-analysed the 5' RACE reads in MiXCR, keeping a single row per CDR3 protein. Of around 150,000 distinct CDR3 sequences listed, approximately 20% were seen once; the top ten hold about 7.8%. The source of this sequence is a male donor with ankylosing spondylitis or in good health (not recorded which). This chain joins TRBV20-1 and TRBJ1-5, with unresolved D. The sequenced sample was blood, either unsorted or a sorted T cell fraction (not recorded which). The CDR3 loop is CSARGGFSNQPQHF. In nucleotides, the CDR3 is TGCAGTGCTAGAGGGGGATTTAGCAATCAGCCCCAGCATTTT.